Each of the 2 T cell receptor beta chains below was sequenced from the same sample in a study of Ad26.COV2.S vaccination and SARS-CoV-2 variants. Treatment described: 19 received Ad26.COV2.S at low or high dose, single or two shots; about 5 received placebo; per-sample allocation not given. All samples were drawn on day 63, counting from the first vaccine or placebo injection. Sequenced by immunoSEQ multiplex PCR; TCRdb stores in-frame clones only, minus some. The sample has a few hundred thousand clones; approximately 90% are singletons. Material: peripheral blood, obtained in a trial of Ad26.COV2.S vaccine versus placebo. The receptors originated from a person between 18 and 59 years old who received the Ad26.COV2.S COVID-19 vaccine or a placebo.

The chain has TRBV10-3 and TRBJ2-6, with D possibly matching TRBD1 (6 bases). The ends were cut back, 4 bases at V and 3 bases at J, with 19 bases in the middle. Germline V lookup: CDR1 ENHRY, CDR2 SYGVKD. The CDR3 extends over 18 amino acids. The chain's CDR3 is CAISALGRGTFGANVLTF. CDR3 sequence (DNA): TGTGCCATCAGTGCCTTGGGCAGGGGCACCTTTGGGGCCAACGTCCTGACTTTC.

The CDR3 region has the DNA TGTGCCAGCAGCGAGCGCTTATTGGGGGCCGGGGAGCTGTTTTTT. Amino acid sequence: CASSERLLGAGELFF. This chain joins TRBV7-8 and TRBJ2-2; D may be TRBD1 or TRBD2 (5 bases each). This CDR3 spans 15 amino acids. Trimming took off 5 bases at V and 6 bases at J, with 16 bases between the two ends. CDR1 and CDR2 (germline): SGHVS, FQNEAQ.